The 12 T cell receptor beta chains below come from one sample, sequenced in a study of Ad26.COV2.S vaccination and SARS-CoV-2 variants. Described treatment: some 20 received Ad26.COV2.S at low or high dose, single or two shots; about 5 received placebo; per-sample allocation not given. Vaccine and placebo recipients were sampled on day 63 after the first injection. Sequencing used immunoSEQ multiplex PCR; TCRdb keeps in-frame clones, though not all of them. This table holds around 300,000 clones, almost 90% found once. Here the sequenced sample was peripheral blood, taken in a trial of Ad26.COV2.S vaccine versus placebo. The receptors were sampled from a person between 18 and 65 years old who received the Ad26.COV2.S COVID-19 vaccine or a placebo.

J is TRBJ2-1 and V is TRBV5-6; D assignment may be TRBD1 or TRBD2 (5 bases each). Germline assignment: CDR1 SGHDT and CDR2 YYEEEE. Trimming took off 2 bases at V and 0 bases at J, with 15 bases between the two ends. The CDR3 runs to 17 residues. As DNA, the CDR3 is TGTGCCAGCAGCTTAAGATCCGGGGCCTTCTCCTACAATGAGCAGTTCTTC. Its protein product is CASSLRSGAFSYNEQFF.

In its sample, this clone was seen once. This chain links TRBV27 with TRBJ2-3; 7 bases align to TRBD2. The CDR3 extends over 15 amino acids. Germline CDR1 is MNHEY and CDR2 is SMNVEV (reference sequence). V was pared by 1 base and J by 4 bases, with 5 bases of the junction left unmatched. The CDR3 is CASSLYPGRADTQYF. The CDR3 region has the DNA TGTGCCAGCAGTTTATATCCTGGGAGGGCAGATACGCAGTATTTT.

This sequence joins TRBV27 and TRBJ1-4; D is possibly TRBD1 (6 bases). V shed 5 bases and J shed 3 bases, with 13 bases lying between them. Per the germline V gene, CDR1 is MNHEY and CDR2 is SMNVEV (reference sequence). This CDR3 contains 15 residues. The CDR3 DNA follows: TGTGCCAGCAGTACCACCAGACAGGCTAATGAAAAACTGTTTTTT. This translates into CASSTTRQANEKLFF.

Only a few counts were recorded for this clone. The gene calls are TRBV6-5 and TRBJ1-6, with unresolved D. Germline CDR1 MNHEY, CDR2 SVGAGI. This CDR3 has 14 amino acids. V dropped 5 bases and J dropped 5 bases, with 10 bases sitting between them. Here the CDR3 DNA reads TGTGCCAGCAGTATCACGGGAGATAATTCACCCCTCCACTTT. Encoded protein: CASSITGDNSPLHF.

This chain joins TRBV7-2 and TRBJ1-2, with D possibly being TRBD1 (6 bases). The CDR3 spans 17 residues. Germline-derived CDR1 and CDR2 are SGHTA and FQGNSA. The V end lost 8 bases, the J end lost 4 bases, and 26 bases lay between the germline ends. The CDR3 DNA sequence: TGTGCCAGCGGCCCCGGGGGGGGCCCTAAGCTTAGCTATGGCTACACCTTC. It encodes CASGPGGGPKLSYGYTF.

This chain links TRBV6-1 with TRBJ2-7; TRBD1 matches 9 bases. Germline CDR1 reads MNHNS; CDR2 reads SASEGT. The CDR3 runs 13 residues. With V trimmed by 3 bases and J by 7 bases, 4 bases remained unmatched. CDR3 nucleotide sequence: TGTGCCAGCAGTGAGGGACAGGGTAATGAGCAGTACTTC. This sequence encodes CASSEGQGNEQYF.

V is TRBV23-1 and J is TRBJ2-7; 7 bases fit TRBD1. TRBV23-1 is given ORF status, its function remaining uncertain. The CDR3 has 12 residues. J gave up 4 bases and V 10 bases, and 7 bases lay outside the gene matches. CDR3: CAIRQGWYEQYV. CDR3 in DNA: TGCGCCATTCGACAGGGTTGGTACGAGCAGTACGTC.

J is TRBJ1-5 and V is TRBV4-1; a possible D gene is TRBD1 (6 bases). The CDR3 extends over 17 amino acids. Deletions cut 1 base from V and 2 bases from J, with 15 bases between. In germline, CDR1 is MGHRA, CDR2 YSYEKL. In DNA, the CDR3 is TGCGCCAGCAGCCAAGGATACAGGGATCGAGGCAATCAGCCCCAGCATTTT. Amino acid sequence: CASSQGYRDRGNQPQHF.

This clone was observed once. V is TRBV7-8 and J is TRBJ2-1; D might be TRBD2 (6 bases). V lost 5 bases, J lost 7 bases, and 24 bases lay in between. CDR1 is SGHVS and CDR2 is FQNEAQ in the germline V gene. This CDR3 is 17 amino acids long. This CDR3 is CASSPTQRVSFRNEQFF. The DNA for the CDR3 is TGTGCCAGCAGCCCGACCCAGCGGGTCAGCTTTCGGAATGAGCAGTTCTTC.

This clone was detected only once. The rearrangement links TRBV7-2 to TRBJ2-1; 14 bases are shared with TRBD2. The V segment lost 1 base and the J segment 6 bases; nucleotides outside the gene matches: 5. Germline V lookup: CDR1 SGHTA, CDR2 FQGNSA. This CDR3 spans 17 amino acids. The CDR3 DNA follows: TGTGCCAGCAGCTTAGGCGGAGGGACTAGCGGGAGCAATGAGCAGTTCTTC. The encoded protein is CASSLGGGTSGSNEQFF. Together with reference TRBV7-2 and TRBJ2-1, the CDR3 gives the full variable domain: GAGVSQSPSNKVTEKGKDVELRCDPISGHTALYWYRQSLGQGLEFLIYFQGNSAPDKSGLPSDRFSAERTGGSVSTLTIQRTQQEDSAVYLCASSLGGGTSGSNEQFFGPGTRLTVL.

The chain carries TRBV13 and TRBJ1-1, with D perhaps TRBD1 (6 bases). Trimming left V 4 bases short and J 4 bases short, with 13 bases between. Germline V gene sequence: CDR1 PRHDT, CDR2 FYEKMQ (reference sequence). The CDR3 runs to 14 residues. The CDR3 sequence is CASSYFVRGTEAFF. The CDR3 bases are TGTGCCAGCAGCTATTTCGTCAGGGGCACTGAAGCTTTCTTT.

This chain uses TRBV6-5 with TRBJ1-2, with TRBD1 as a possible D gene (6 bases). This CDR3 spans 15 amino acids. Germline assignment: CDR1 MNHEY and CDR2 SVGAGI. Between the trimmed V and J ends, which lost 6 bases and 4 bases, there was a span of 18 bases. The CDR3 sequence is CASRPYEQGPYGYTF. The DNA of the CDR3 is TGTGCCAGCAGGCCATACGAACAGGGCCCCTATGGCTACACCTTC.